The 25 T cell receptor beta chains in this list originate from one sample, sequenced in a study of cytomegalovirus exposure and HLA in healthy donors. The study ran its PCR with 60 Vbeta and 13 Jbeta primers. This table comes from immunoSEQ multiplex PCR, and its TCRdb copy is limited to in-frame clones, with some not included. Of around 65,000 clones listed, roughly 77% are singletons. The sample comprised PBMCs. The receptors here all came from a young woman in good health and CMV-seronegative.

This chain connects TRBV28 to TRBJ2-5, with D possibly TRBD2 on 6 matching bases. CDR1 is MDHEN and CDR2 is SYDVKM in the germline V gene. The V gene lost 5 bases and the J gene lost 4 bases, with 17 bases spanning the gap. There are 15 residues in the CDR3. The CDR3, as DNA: TGTGCCAGCAGTCCCGCCCGTGGGACTTTAGAGACCCAGTACTTC. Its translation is CASSPARGTLETQYF.

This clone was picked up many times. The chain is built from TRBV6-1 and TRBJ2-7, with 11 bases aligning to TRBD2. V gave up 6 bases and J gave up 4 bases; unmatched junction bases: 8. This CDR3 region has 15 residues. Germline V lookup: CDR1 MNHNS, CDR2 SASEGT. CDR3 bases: TGTGCCAGCAGCCCCAGTAGCGGGGGGGCTTACGAGCAGTACTTC. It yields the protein CASSPSSGGAYEQYF.

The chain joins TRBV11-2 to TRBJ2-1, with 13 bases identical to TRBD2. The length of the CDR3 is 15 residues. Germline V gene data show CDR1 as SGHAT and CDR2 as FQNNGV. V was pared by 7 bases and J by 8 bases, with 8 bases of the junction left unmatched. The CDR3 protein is CASTRTSGGMDEQFF. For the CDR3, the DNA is TGTGCCAGCACACGGACTAGCGGGGGAATGGATGAGCAGTTCTTC.

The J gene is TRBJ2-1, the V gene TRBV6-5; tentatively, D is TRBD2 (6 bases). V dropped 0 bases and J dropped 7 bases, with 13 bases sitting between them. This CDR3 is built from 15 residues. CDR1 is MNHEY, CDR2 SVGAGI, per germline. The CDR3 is CASSYSSRGWNEQFF. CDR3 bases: TGTGCCAGCAGTTACTCTAGCCGGGGGTGGAATGAGCAGTTCTTC.

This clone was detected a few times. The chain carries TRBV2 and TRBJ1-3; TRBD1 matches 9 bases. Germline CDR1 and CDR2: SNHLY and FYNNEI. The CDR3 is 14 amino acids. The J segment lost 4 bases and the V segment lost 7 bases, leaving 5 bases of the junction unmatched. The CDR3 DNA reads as TGTGCCAGCACCGGGACAGGGAGGGGAAACACCATATATTTT. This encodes CASTGTGRGNTIYF.

The CDR3 bases are TGTGCCTGGAGTCCCCGGGACAGGGAGGCCGGGGAGCTGTTTTTT. It codes for CAWSPRDREAGELFF. This chain uses TRBV30 with TRBJ2-2, with TRBD1 matching over 9 bases. The junction had 7 bases not matched to a gene; V was cut back by 2 bases and J by 6 bases. This CDR3 is 15 amino acids long. Germline CDR1 and CDR2: GTSNPN and SVGIG (reference sequence).

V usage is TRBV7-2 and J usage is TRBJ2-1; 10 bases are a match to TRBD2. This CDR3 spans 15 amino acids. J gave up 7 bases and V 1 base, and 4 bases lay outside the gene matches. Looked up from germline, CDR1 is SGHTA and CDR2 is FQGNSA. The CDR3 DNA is TGTGCCAGCAGCTTAGAGCCGGGACTAGCGAATGAGCAGTTCTTC. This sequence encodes CASSLEPGLANEQFF.

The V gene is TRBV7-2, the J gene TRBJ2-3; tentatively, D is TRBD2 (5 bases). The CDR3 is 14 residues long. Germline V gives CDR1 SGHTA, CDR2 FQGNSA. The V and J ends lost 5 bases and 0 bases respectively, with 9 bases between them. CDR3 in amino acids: CASSLSGSTDTQYF. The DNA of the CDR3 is TGTGCCAGCAGCCTCAGCGGAAGCACAGATACGCAGTATTTT.

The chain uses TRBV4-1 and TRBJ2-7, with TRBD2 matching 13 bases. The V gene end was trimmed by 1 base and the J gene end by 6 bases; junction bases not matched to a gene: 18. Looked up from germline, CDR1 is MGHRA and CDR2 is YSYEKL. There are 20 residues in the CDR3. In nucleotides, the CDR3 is TGCGCCAGCAGCCAAGGACCACTAGCGGGGGGGCCTGGGGGTTCATCCGAGCAGTACTTC. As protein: CASSQGPLAGGPGGSSEQYF.

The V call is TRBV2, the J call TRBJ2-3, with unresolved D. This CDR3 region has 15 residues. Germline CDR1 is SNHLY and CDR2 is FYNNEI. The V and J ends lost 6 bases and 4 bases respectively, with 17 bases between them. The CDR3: CASRTEQLRADTQYF. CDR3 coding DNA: TGTGCCAGCAGAACGGAGCAATTAAGAGCAGATACGCAGTATTTT.

CDR3 sequence: CASSQDLSEKLFF. The CDR3, as DNA: TGCGCCAGCAGCCAAGATCTTAGTGAAAAACTGTTTTTT. This sequence joins TRBV4-1 and TRBJ1-4; D remains unclear. The V end was cut by 0 bases, the J end by 7 bases, with 6 bases between. This CDR3 is 13 amino acids long. CDR1 MGHRA and CDR2 YSYEKL come from the germline V gene.

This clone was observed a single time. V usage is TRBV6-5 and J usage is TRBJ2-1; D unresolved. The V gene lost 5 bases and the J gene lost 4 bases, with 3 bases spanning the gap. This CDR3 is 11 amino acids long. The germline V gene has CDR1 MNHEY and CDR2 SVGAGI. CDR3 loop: CASSPYNEQFF. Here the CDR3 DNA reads TGTGCCAGCAGTCCATACAATGAGCAGTTCTTC.

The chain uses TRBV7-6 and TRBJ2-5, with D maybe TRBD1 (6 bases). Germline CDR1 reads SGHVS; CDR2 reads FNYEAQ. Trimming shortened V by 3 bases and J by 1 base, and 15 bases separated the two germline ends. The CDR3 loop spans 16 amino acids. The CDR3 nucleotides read TGTGCCAGCAGCTTGGGGCAGGGGACCTTCCAAGAGACCCAGTACTTC. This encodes CASSLGQGTFQETQYF. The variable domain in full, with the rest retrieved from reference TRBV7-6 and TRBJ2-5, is GAGVSQSPRYKVTKRGQDVALRCDPISGHVSLYWYRQALGQGPEFLTYFNYEAQQDKSGLPNDRFSAERPEGSISTLTIQRTEQRDSAMYRCASSLGQGTFQETQYFGPGTRLLVL.

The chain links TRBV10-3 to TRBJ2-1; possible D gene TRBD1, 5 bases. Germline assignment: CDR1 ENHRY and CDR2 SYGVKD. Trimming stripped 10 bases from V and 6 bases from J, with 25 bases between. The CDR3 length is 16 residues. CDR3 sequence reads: CATLRDSPNMINEQFF. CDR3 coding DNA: TGTGCCACTCTTCGTGACAGCCCAAATATGATCAATGAGCAGTTCTTC.

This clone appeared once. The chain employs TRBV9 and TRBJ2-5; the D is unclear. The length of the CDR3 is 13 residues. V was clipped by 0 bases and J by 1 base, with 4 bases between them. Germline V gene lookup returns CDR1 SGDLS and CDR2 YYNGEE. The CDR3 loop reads CASSVAFQETQYF. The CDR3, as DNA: TGTGCCAGCAGCGTAGCCTTCCAAGAGACCCAGTACTTC.

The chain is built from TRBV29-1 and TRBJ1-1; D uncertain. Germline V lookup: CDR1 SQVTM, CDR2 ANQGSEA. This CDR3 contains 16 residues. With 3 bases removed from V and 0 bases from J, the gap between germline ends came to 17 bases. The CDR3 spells CSVEDFTVALNTEAFF. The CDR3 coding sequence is TGCAGCGTTGAGGATTTCACAGTCGCGTTGAACACTGAAGCTTTCTTT.

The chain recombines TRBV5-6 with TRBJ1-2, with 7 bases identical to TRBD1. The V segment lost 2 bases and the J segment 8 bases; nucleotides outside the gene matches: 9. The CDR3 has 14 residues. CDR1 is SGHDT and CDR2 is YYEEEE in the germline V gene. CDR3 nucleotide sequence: TGTGCCAGCAGCTTCCGCGACAGGGCATCAGGCTACACCTTC. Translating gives CASSFRDRASGYTF.

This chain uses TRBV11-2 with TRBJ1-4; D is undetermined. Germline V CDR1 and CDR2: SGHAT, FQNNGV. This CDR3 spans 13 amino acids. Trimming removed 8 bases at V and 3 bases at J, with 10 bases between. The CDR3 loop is CASSRVPNEKLFF. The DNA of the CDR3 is TGTGCCAGCTCCCGGGTCCCTAATGAAAAACTGTTTTTT.

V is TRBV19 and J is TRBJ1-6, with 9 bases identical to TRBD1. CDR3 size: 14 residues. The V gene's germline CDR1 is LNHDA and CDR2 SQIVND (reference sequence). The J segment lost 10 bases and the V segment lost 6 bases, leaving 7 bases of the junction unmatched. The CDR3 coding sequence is TGTGCCAGTAGCTGGGGACAGGGAAGCTCACCCCTCCACTTT. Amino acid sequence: CASSWGQGSSPLHF. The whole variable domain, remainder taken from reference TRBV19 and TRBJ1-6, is DGGITQSPKYLFRKEGQNVTLSCEQNLNHDAMYWYRQDPGQGLRLIYYSQIVNDFQKGDIAEGYSVSREKKESFPLTVTSAQKNPTAFYLCASSWGQGSSPLHFGNGTRLTVT.

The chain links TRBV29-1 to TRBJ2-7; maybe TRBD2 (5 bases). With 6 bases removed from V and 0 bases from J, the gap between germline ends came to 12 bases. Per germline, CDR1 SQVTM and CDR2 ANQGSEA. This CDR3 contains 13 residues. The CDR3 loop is CSVRAEYSYEQYF. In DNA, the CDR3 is TGCAGCGTGAGGGCGGAGTACTCCTACGAGCAGTACTTC.

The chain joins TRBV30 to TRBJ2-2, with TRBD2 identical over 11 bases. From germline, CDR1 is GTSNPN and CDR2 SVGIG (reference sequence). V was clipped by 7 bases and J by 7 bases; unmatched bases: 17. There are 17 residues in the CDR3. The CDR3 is CAFEGGELAGAIGELFF. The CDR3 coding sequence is TGTGCCTTCGAAGGGGGGGAACTAGCGGGAGCTATCGGGGAGCTGTTTTTT. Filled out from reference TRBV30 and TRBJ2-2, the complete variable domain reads SQTIHQWPATLVQPVGSPLSLECTVEGTSNPNLYWYRQAAGRGLQLLFYSVGIGQISSEVPQNLSASRPQDRQFILSSKKLLLSDSGFYLCAFEGGELAGAIGELFFGEGSRLTVL.

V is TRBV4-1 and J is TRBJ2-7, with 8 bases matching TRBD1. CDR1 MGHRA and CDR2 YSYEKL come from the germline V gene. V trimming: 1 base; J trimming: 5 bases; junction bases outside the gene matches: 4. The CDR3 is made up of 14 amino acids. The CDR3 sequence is CASSQVDRVHEQYF. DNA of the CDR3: TGCGCCAGCAGCCAAGTGGACAGGGTCCACGAGCAGTACTTC.

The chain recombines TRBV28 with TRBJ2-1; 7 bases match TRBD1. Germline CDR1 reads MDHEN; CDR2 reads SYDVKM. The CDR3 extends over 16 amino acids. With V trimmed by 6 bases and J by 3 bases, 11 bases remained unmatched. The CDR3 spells CASRSSGGPRYNEQFF. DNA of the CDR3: TGTGCCAGCAGGTCATCAGGGGGTCCTCGCTACAATGAGCAGTTCTTC.

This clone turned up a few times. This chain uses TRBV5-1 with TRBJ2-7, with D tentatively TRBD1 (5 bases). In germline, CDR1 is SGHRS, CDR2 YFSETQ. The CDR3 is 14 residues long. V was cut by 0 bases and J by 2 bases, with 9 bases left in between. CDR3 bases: TGCGCCAGCAGCTTGGACGCAGGGCCCTACGAGCAGTACTTC. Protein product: CASSLDAGPYEQYF. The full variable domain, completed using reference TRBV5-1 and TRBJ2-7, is KAGVTQTPRYLIKTRGQQVTLSCSPISGHRSVSWYQQTPGQGLQFLFEYFSETQRNKGNFPGRFSGRQFSNSRSEMNVSTLELGDSALYLCASSLDAGPYEQYFGPGTRLTVT.

The CDR3 loop is CASSRDGSNQPQHF. The CDR3 bases are TGTGCCAGCAGCAGAGACGGGAGCAATCAGCCCCAGCATTTT. The chain employs TRBV7-9 and TRBJ1-5; D call uncertain. Germline lookup yields CDR1 SEHNR and CDR2 FQNEAQ (reference sequence). The germline V and J ends were trimmed by 5 bases and 1 base, with 9 bases remaining between them. This CDR3 region has 14 residues.